These 28 T cell receptor beta chains were sequenced from one sample in a study of patients and donors after allogeneic stem cell transplantation. Via MiXCR, TCRdb re-called the RT-PCR reads, giving one row per CDR3 protein. The top ten clones hold around 7.2% of a sample with hundreds of thousands of distinct CDR3 sequences, 16% of them seen once. The sequenced material came from blood, either unsorted or a sorted T cell fraction (not recorded which). These receptors originate from a human donor who was either an allogeneic HSCT recipient or a stem cell or donor lymphocyte infusion donor (not recorded which). It is not recorded whose cells these are; they may come from a transplant donor.

This chain links TRBV12-3 or TRBV12-4 with TRBJ1-5; D is undetermined. V lost 3 bases, J lost 5 bases, and 14 bases lay in between. The CDR3 is 15 residues long. CDR3 amino acids: CASSLTATGHQPQHF. The CDR3 DNA follows: TGTGCCAGCAGTTTGACTGCTACGGGCCATCAGCCCCAGCATTTT.

The chain has TRBV10-3 and TRBJ1-1; D is undetermined. Trimming shortened V by 4 bases and J by 1 base, and 10 bases separated the two germline ends. There are 14 residues in the CDR3. Germline V gene lookup returns CDR1 ENHRY and CDR2 SYGVKD. Here the CDR3 reads CAISASGKNTEAFF. Here the CDR3 DNA reads TGTGCCATCAGTGCATCCGGGAAGAACACTGAAGCTTTCTTT.

V is TRBV6-1 and J is TRBJ2-1, with 9 bases lining up with TRBD2. Trimming cost V 1 base and J 10 bases; bases outside gene matches: 11. Germline loops: CDR1 MNHNS, CDR2 SASEGT. This CDR3 comprises 16 residues. CDR3 residues: CASSEVAGAPKAEQFF. The CDR3 DNA reads TGTGCCAGCAGTGAAGTAGCGGGGGCCCCTAAAGCCGAGCAGTTCTTC.

This clonotype was detected only a few times. This chain links TRBV15 with TRBJ2-7; 8 bases fit TRBD2. After removal of 0 bases from V and 2 bases from J, the junction contained 9 bases not matched to a gene. The CDR3 is 17 residues long. Germline CDR1 LNHNV, CDR2 YYDKDF (reference sequence). CDR3 amino acids: CATSRERGGGTPYEQYF. DNA for the CDR3: TGTGCCACCAGCAGAGAGAGAGGCGGGGGGACCCCCTACGAGCAGTACTTC.

The V and J genes are TRBV10-3 and TRBJ2-7; TRBD1 might be the D (6 bases). Germline V lookup: CDR1 ENHRY, CDR2 SYGVKD. This CDR3 region has 15 residues. Trimming pared 4 bases from V and 1 base from J, leaving 14 bases between. CDR3 in amino acids: CAISAPRGPSYEQYF. The CDR3 DNA reads as TGTGCCATCAGTGCCCCCAGGGGACCTTCCTACGAGCAGTACTTC.

This clonotype turned up a few times. This chain uses TRBV27 with TRBJ2-7; no clear D gene. V was clipped by 5 bases and J by 0 bases, with 14 bases between them. The germline CDR1 and CDR2 sequences are MNHEY and SMNVEV (reference sequence). There are 15 residues in the CDR3. In DNA form, the CDR3 reads TGTGCCAGCAGTGAAGGGCCCGCCTCCTCCTACGAGCAGTACTTC. Its translation is CASSEGPASSYEQYF.

V and J are TRBV6-2 or TRBV6-3 and TRBJ1-5, with a weak D call TRBD1 (6 bases). Germline assignment: CDR1 MNHEY and CDR2 SVGEGT. The ends were cut back, 1 base at V and 5 bases at J, with 15 bases in the middle. There are 16 residues in the CDR3. The CDR3 is CASSYYGGSGDQPQHF. The CDR3 DNA follows: TGTGCCAGCAGTTACTACGGGGGCTCGGGTGATCAGCCCCAGCATTTT.

The chain has TRBV19 and TRBJ2-1; possible D gene TRBD2, 5 bases. Per the germline V gene, CDR1 is LNHDA and CDR2 is SQIVND (reference sequence). The germline V and J ends were trimmed by 7 bases and 8 bases, with 15 bases remaining between them. This CDR3 spans 13 amino acids. DNA of the CDR3: TGTGCCAGTAAGCCTAGCAATCATCATGAGCAGTTCTTC. It is translated as CASKPSNHHEQFF.

The rearrangement joins TRBV20-1 to TRBJ2-5; D remains ambiguous. Trimming left V 0 bases short and J 1 base short, with 15 bases between. The CDR3 has 16 residues. CDR1 and CDR2 from the germline V gene are DFQATT and SNEGSKA (reference sequence). CDR3 DNA: TGCAGTGCTAGAGATGGTTGGCTCGGACGCCAAGAGACCCAGTACTTC. Its protein product is CSARDGWLGRQETQYF.

The sample holds a few counts of this clonotype. The rearrangement uses TRBV7-9 and TRBJ2-4; D may be TRBD1 (5 bases). This CDR3 is 15 amino acids long. Germline loops: CDR1 SEHNR, CDR2 FQNEAQ (reference sequence). Trimming stripped 6 bases from V and 5 bases from J, with 17 bases between. Here the CDR3 DNA reads TGTGCCAGCAGTTTCAGTGTGGGGCCCGAAAACATTCAGTACTTC. Its translation is CASSFSVGPENIQYF.

The sample holds a few counts of this clonotype. The chain links TRBV10-3 to TRBJ1-5; maybe TRBD1 (5 bases). Germline loops: CDR1 ENHRY, CDR2 SYGVKD. CDR3 length equals 15 residues. V lost 8 bases and J lost 1, with 15 bases in between. CDR3 nucleotides: TGTGCCATCTCTCCGACAGCCGGGAGCAATCAGCCCCAGCATTTT. Encoded protein: CAISPTAGSNQPQHF.

This clonotype was recorded a few times. The CDR3 DNA reads as TGTGCCAGCAGCTTAGTTGGGACAGGGCACTATGGCTACACCTTC. Translating it yields CASSLVGTGHYGYTF. The genes are TRBV7-6 and TRBJ1-2, with TRBD1 matching 9 bases. The CDR3 has 15 amino acids. CDR1 and CDR2 (germline): SGHVS, FNYEAQ. V lost 1 base and J lost 3; bases outside the gene matches: 3.

In its sample, this clonotype was seen a few times. The chain is built from TRBV12-3 or TRBV12-4 and TRBJ1-6; D unresolved. The germline V and J ends were trimmed by 4 bases and 0 bases, with 10 bases remaining between them. This CDR3 has 16 residues. For the CDR3, the DNA is TGTGCCAGCAGTTCCCACATAAGCTCCTATAATTCACCCCTCCACTTT. As protein: CASSSHISSYNSPLHF.

V usage is TRBV7-9 and J usage is TRBJ2-5; D is perhaps TRBD1 or TRBD2 (5 bases each). CDR1 and CDR2 (germline): SEHNR, FQNEAQ (reference sequence). The CDR3 is 11 amino acids. Trimming cost V 1 base and J 12 bases, with 9 bases left between them. In DNA, the CDR3 is TGTGCCAGCAGCTTAGGGGACCCGAAGTACTTC. Its protein product is CASSLGDPKYF.

J is TRBJ1-6 and V is TRBV13; D possibly corresponds to TRBD1 (6 bases). CDR3 length: 12 residues. With 5 bases removed from V and 16 bases from J, the gap between germline ends came to 15 bases. Looked up from germline, CDR1 is PRHDT and CDR2 is FYEKMQ (reference sequence). The CDR3 coding sequence is TGTGCCAGCAGCGCCGGGACACCCCAACTCCACTTT. Encoded protein: CASSAGTPQLHF.

This chain links TRBV25-1 with TRBJ2-3; 8 positions match TRBD2. This CDR3 region has 16 residues. Germline V lookup: CDR1 MGHDK, CDR2 SYGVNS. V shed 3 bases, J shed 0 bases, and the junction held 5 bases outside the gene matches. CDR3 nucleotide sequence: TGTGCCAGCAGTGACTCTCGCGGGGGGAGCACAGATACGCAGTATTTT. Residues: CASSDSRGGSTDTQYF.

This clonotype was counted ten times or more. J is TRBJ2-1 and V is TRBV29-1, with 10 nucleotides matching TRBD2. Germline trimming cut 5 bases from V and 7 bases from J; bases unmatched to any gene: 14. This CDR3 has 16 amino acids. The V gene's germline CDR1 is SQVTM and CDR2 ANQGSEA. The CDR3 DNA reads TGCAGCGTTTATCTAGAGCGGGGGGGCCTATTGAATGAGCAGTTCTTC. This gives the protein CSVYLERGGLLNEQFF.

The sample holds a few counts of this clonotype. V and J are TRBV3-1 and TRBJ1-2; tentative D call: TRBD1 (5 bases). The V gene lost 0 bases and the J gene lost 4 bases, with 12 bases spanning the gap. Looked up from germline, CDR1 is LGHDT and CDR2 is YNNKEL (reference sequence). The CDR3 loop spans 15 amino acids. The CDR3 is CASSQDLGDRYGYTF. CDR3 coding DNA: TGTGCCAGCAGCCAAGATTTGGGGGACCGCTATGGCTACACCTTC.

The chain has TRBV5-1 and TRBJ2-3; 12 bases agree with TRBD2. Germline V lookup: CDR1 SGHRS, CDR2 YFSETQ. The CDR3 has 16 amino acids. Trimming at V came to 0 bases and at J to 5 bases, leaving 4 bases not matched to a gene. In DNA form, the CDR3 reads TGCGCCAGCAGCTTGGGACTAGCGGGGGCGGGAGATACGCAGTATTTT. The encoded protein is CASSLGLAGAGDTQYF.

This clonotype has more than one count but fewer than ten. This sequence joins TRBV6-2 or TRBV6-3 and TRBJ1-5, with a tentative D call TRBD1 (6 bases). Trimming cost V 7 bases and J 3 bases, with 19 bases left between them. This CDR3 region has 16 residues. Germline loops: CDR1 MNHEY, CDR2 SVGEGT. CDR3 bases: TGTGCCAGCACCTACTCCGGACAGAGAGACAATCAGCCCCAGCATTTT. Encoded protein: CASTYSGQRDNQPQHF.

This clonotype was counted a few times. The rearrangement links TRBV2 to TRBJ1-1, with TRBD1 as a possible D gene (5 bases). The CDR3 runs to 14 residues. Germline lookup yields CDR1 SNHLY and CDR2 FYNNEI. The V gene lost 6 bases and the J gene lost 6 bases, with 17 bases spanning the gap. CDR3: CASRPDSGIAEAFF. The CDR3 DNA sequence: TGTGCCAGCAGACCCGACAGCGGGATCGCTGAAGCTTTCTTT. The variable domain in full, completed from reference TRBV2 and TRBJ1-1, reads EPEVTQTPSHQVTQMGQEVILRCVPISNHLYFYWYRQILGQKVEFLVSFYNNEISEKSEIFDDQFSVERPDGSNFTLKIRSTKLEDSAMYFCASRPDSGIAEAFFGQGTRLTVV.

CDR3 DNA sequence: TGCGCCAGCAGCCAAGAAGGGCAGGGGGGGTACAATGAGCAGTTCTTC. Translating gives CASSQEGQGGYNEQFF. The chain carries TRBV4-1 and TRBJ2-1, with D perhaps matching TRBD1 or TRBD2 (7 bases each). Trimming removed 0 bases from V and 4 bases from J, with 13 bases in between. This CDR3 is 16 amino acids long. The germline CDR1 and CDR2 sequences are MGHRA and YSYEKL.

This clonotype was seen a handful of times. V and J are TRBV6-1 and TRBJ1-5; D gene unclear. CDR1 is MNHNS, CDR2 SASEGT, per germline. V was clipped by 3 bases and J by 2 bases, with 8 bases between them. The CDR3 contains 14 residues. CDR3 sequence: CASSDNRGNQPQHF. CDR3 nucleotides: TGTGCCAGCAGTGATAATAGGGGCAATCAGCCCCAGCATTTT.

This clonotype was counted a few times. The chain uses TRBV7-9 and TRBJ1-1, with TRBD1 as a possible D gene (5 bases). The CDR3 spans 14 residues. The germline CDR1 and CDR2 sequences are SEHNR and FQNEAQ (reference sequence). V was shortened by 6 bases and J by 3 bases, with 14 bases between the two germline ends. CDR3 sequence (DNA): TGTGCCAGCAGACCAGGGAAGCGGGACACTGAAGCTTTCTTT. Amino acid sequence: CASRPGKRDTEAFF.

The chain couples TRBV7-9 to TRBJ2-5; perhaps TRBD1 as D (6 bases). Germline-derived CDR1 and CDR2 are SEHNR and FQNEAQ (reference sequence). The CDR3 is 11 residues long. V lost 5 bases and J lost 14, with 15 bases in between. Here the CDR3 DNA reads TGTGCCAGCAGCCTCGACAGGATGTCCTACTTC. Protein sequence: CASSLDRMSYF.

This clonotype was seen only a few times. V is TRBV20-1 and J is TRBJ2-1; weak D call: TRBD2 (6 bases). Germline CDR1 reads DFQATT; CDR2 reads SNEGSKA (reference sequence). The CDR3 has 14 residues. Trimming left V 5 bases short and J 0 bases short, with 11 bases between. The CDR3 is CSADSGSSYNEQFF. The CDR3 DNA sequence: TGCAGTGCTGATAGCGGAAGCTCCTACAATGAGCAGTTCTTC.

This clonotype was found a few times. This chain uses TRBV4-1 with TRBJ2-7, with 10 bases that match TRBD2. Germline V gene sequence: CDR1 MGHRA, CDR2 YSYEKL. The CDR3 has 15 amino acids. Trimming took 1 base from V and 12 from J; bases not matched to a gene: 12. DNA of the CDR3: TGCGCCAGCAGCCAAGTAGGGACTAGCGACCCTTTGACGTACTTC. Protein product: CASSQVGTSDPLTYF.

This clonotype has at least ten counts. This rearrangement joins TRBV5-1 to TRBJ2-5; D gene ambiguous. Germline loops: CDR1 SGHRS, CDR2 YFSETQ. This CDR3 comprises 16 residues. V shed 0 bases and J shed 2 bases, with 14 bases lying between them. The CDR3 spells CASSLVTTKRQETQYF. The CDR3 DNA reads as TGCGCCAGCAGCTTGGTTACCACGAAGAGGCAAGAGACCCAGTACTTC. The variable domain in full, with the rest retrieved from reference TRBV5-1 and TRBJ2-5, is KAGVTQTPRYLIKTRGQQVTLSCSPISGHRSVSWYQQTPGQGLQFLFEYFSETQRNKGNFPGRFSGRQFSNSRSEMNVSTLELGDSALYLCASSLVTTKRQETQYFGPGTRLLVL.